This entry lists 15 T cell receptor beta chains sequenced from one sample in a study of T cell repertoires in cytomegalovirus infection. TCRdb analysed the reads with MiXCR anew, one entry per CDR3 protein. The sample lists approximately 310,000 distinct CDR3 sequences; 20% to 30% were seen once. These receptors are not linked to any known antigen. The source was cultured PBMCs, collected from culture after CMV antigen stimulation. Source of these receptors: a human donor in good health (CMV status not recorded). Some clones in this sample may be carry-over from other donors' samples.

V usage is TRBV20-1 and J usage is TRBJ1-5; D is unclear. This CDR3 has 15 residues. Germline lookup yields CDR1 DFQATT and CDR2 SNEGSKA (reference sequence). V lost 4 bases and J 6 bases, leaving 19 bases between the germline ends. The CDR3 DNA reads as TGCAGTGCTATCCAGCCTCGGGGAGGAGGTCAGCCCCAGCATTTT. It translates to CSAIQPRGGGQPQHF.

This clonotype was observed a few times. CDR3 DNA sequence: TGTGCCACTACGGACAGGAGCACAGATACGCAGTATTTT. Amino acid sequence: CATTDRSTDTQYF. The chain uses TRBV24-1 and TRBJ2-3, with 7 nucleotides matching TRBD1. CDR1 and CDR2 (germline): KGHDR, SFDVKD. Trimming took 10 bases from V and 0 from J; bases not matched to a gene: 3. The CDR3 has 13 residues.

This clonotype was recorded once. One base away lies a much larger clone, so this may be a sequencing read error. The chain employs TRBV5-3 and TRBJ1-3; unclear D gene. TRBV5-3 is an ORF, and what it does is uncertain. The CDR3 spans 13 residues. DNA for the CDR3: TGTGCCAGCAGCTTCAACTCTGGAAACACCATATATTTT. Protein sequence: CASSFNSGNTIYF.

This clonotype was detected many times. The chain carries TRBV7-2 and TRBJ2-7, with TRBD2 matching over 10 bases. In germline, CDR1 is SGHTA, CDR2 FQGNSA. This CDR3 comprises 15 residues. The trim removed 3 bases at V and 9 bases at J, leaving 11 bases unmatched. The CDR3 nucleotides read TGTGCCAGCAGCTTGGGGCGTCTAGCGGGAGACTTGCAGTACTTC. Translating it yields CASSLGRLAGDLQYF.

V is TRBV10-3 and J is TRBJ1-3; D unresolved. The CDR3 loop spans 14 amino acids. Trimming removed 6 bases at V and 2 bases at J, with 11 bases between. CDR1 is ENHRY and CDR2 is SYGVKD in the germline V gene. CDR3 amino acids: CAISPEAPGNTIYF. The CDR3 bases are TGTGCCATCAGCCCCGAGGCCCCTGGAAACACCATATATTTT.

The CDR3 is CASSVGTSPMNNEQFF. The CDR3 DNA reads TGTGCCAGCAGCGTAGGGACTAGCCCAATGAACAATGAGCAGTTCTTC. The V and J genes are TRBV9 and TRBJ2-1, with 8 bases lining up with TRBD2. The J segment lost 5 bases and the V segment lost 0 bases, leaving 7 bases of the junction unmatched. The CDR3 totals 16 residues. Per germline, CDR1 SGDLS and CDR2 YYNGEE.

This clonotype was observed a handful of times. Here the CDR3 DNA reads TGTGCCAGCAGTGAATTCAGGGCTTCCGGGGCCAACGTCCTGACTTTC. Its translation is CASSEFRASGANVLTF. This chain links TRBV2 with TRBJ2-6, with D possibly TRBD1 on 5 matching bases. V was pared by 2 bases and J by 4 bases, with 12 bases between. The CDR3 extends over 16 amino acids. The germline V gene has CDR1 SNHLY and CDR2 FYNNEI. The entire variable domain, with the rest obtained from reference TRBV2 and TRBJ2-6, is as follows: EPEVTQTPSHQVTQMGQEVILRCVPISNHLYFYWYRQILGQKVEFLVSFYNNEISEKSEIFDDQFSVERPDGSNFTLKIRSTKLEDSAMYFCASSEFRASGANVLTFGAGSRLTVL.

This chain uses TRBV6-2 or TRBV6-3 with TRBJ2-5; 7 bases are shared with TRBD2. V shed 8 bases, J shed 4 bases, and the junction held 10 bases outside the gene matches. CDR3 length equals 14 residues. Per germline, CDR1 MNHEY and CDR2 SVGEGT. CDR3 sequence reads: CASRIGAGPETQYF. The CDR3 DNA follows: TGTGCCAGCCGAATAGGAGCGGGACCAGAGACCCAGTACTTC.

This clonotype was detected many times. V usage is TRBV7-2 and J usage is TRBJ2-1, with D tentatively TRBD1 (5 bases). The length of the CDR3 is 16 residues. Trimming stripped 1 base from V and 1 base from J, with 11 bases between. CDR1 SGHTA and CDR2 FQGNSA come from the germline V gene. The CDR3 here is CASSLDSSGSYNEQFF. The CDR3 nucleotides are TGTGCCAGCAGCTTAGACTCCTCAGGGTCCTACAATGAGCAGTTCTTC. The complete variable domain, with remaining parts taken from reference TRBV7-2 and TRBJ2-1, reads GAGVSQSPSNKVTEKGKDVELRCDPISGHTALYWYRQSLGQGLEFLIYFQGNSAPDKSGLPSDRFSAERTGGSVSTLTIQRTQQEDSAVYLCASSLDSSGSYNEQFFGPGTRLTVL.

Only one count was recorded for this clonotype. The chain couples TRBV11-2 to TRBJ2-7; TRBD2 aligns across 9 bases. The CDR3 totals 12 residues. V trimming: 6 bases; J trimming: 11 bases; junction bases outside the gene matches: 8. Looked up from germline, CDR1 is SGHAT and CDR2 is FQNNGV. The CDR3 DNA reads TGTGCCAGCAGTAACCTAGCGGGAAGGAAGTACTTC. Translation gives CASSNLAGRKYF.

This clonotype was observed a few times. The rearrangement links TRBV7-2 to TRBJ2-2; 10 nucleotides line up with TRBD2. The V and J ends lost 5 bases and 4 bases, in that order; junction bases with no gene match: 7. The V gene's germline CDR1 is SGHTA and CDR2 FQGNSA. This CDR3 comprises 16 residues. The CDR3 sequence: CASSVTSGPVTGELFF. In DNA form, the CDR3 reads TGTGCCAGCAGCGTGACTAGCGGGCCAGTCACCGGGGAGCTGTTTTTT.

This chain joins TRBV9 and TRBJ2-1; D uncertain. The CDR3 runs 16 residues. Trimming took off 0 bases at V and 2 bases at J, with 12 bases between the two ends. The germline V gene encodes CDR1 SGDLS and CDR2 YYNGEE. The CDR3 DNA reads TGTGCCAGCAGCGTAGTGGAAAGAGCAACCTACAATGAGCAGTTCTTC. Its translation is CASSVVERATYNEQFF.

The J gene is TRBJ2-2, the V gene TRBV9; 8 positions match TRBD2. The V gene's germline CDR1 is SGDLS and CDR2 YYNGEE. CDR3 length: 17 amino acids. After removal of 0 bases from V and 3 bases from J, the junction contained 7 bases not matched to a gene. The CDR3 loop is CASSVEAGGHYTGELFF. The CDR3 coding sequence is TGTGCCAGCAGCGTAGAGGCGGGAGGACACTACACCGGGGAGCTGTTTTTT.

The V gene is TRBV6-2 or TRBV6-3, the J gene TRBJ2-7, with D possibly being TRBD2 (6 bases). V was shortened by 4 bases and J by 1 base, with 14 bases between the two germline ends. The CDR3 sequence is 15 residues long. Germline V lookup: CDR1 MNHEY, CDR2 SVGEGT. In DNA form, the CDR3 reads TGTGCCAGCAGTTCCCGGGGTAGCGGTTCCTACGAGCAGTACTTC. The encoded protein is CASSSRGSGSYEQYF.

V is TRBV5-4 and J is TRBJ2-7; D may correspond to TRBD1 or TRBD2 (6 bases each). V gave up 0 bases and J gave up 1 base, with 14 bases separating them. The CDR3 spans 16 residues. In germline, CDR1 is SGHNT, CDR2 YYREEE (reference sequence). CDR3 loop: CASSLVGGSGSYEQYF. The CDR3 DNA reads as TGTGCCAGCAGCTTGGTGGGGGGCTCTGGGTCCTACGAGCAGTACTTC.